Each of the 10 T cell receptor beta chains below was sequenced from the same sample in a study of shared clonotypes between healthy human individuals. Generated by immunoSEQ multiplex PCR, the TCRdb table keeps only in-frame clones and is missing some. The sample carries about 2 million clones, 85% to 95% recorded once. The sequencing input was naive CD4+ T cells sorted from blood. The subset was: CD45RA+ positively selected. The receptors originated from a man aged 18 to 29 in good health.

The V gene is TRBV11-2, the J gene TRBJ2-7, with 11 bases lining up with TRBD1. This CDR3 comprises 15 residues. V shed 5 bases, J shed 3 bases, and the junction held 6 bases outside the gene matches. Germline CDR1 reads SGHAT; CDR2 reads FQNNGV. As DNA, the CDR3 is TGTGCCAGCAGCACCTCCGGGACAGGGGGCTACGAGCAGTACTTC. It specifies CASSTSGTGGYEQYF.

The gene calls are TRBV28 and TRBJ2-1, with 7 positions matching TRBD1. From germline, CDR1 is MDHEN and CDR2 SYDVKM. This CDR3 is 17 amino acids long. With V trimmed by 0 bases and J by 2 bases, 7 bases remained unmatched. The CDR3 loop reads CASSLWTGLGTYNEQFF. The CDR3 coding sequence is TGTGCCAGCAGTTTATGGACAGGGTTGGGCACCTACAATGAGCAGTTCTTC. The full variable domain, with the rest looked up from reference TRBV28 and TRBJ2-1, is DVKVTQSSRYLVKRTGEKVFLECVQDMDHENMFWYRQDPGLGLRLIYFSYDVKMKEKGDIPEGYSVSREKKERFSLILESASTNQTSMYLCASSLWTGLGTYNEQFFGPGTRLTVL.

Here the CDR3 DNA reads TGTGCCAGCACCATGACGACTAGCGGGAGCTACGAGCAGTACTTC. This gives the protein CASTMTTSGSYEQYF. The chain employs TRBV6-1 and TRBJ2-7; 12 bases fit TRBD2. V dropped 7 bases and J dropped 3; count of bases not matched to a gene: 7. There are 15 residues in the CDR3. CDR1 is MNHNS and CDR2 is SASEGT in the germline V gene.

The V and J genes are TRBV6-5 and TRBJ1-2; 7 bases agree with TRBD1. V was pared by 6 bases and J by 4 bases, with 8 bases of the junction left unmatched. The V gene's germline CDR1 is MNHEY and CDR2 SVGAGI. There are 14 residues in the CDR3. The CDR3 sequence: CASSLDRVGYGYTF. The CDR3 region has the DNA TGTGCCAGCAGCCTAGACAGGGTGGGCTATGGCTACACCTTC.

The chain has TRBV5-1 and TRBJ1-4; D is undetermined. This CDR3 comprises 14 residues. V lost 1 base to trimming and J lost 4 bases, with 8 bases between them. Germline values: CDR1 SGHRS, CDR2 YFSETQ. In DNA form, the CDR3 reads TGCGCCAGCAGCTTGCAAGGGATTAATGAAAAACTGTTTTTT. Protein: CASSLQGINEKLFF.

This clone has more than one count but fewer than ten. The V call is TRBV9, the J call TRBJ1-6, with D possibly TRBD1 on 5 matching bases. The CDR3 totals 15 residues. Trimming took 2 bases from V and 5 from J, leaving 11 bases between them. Looked up from germline, CDR1 is SGDLS and CDR2 is YYNGEE. The CDR3 sequence: CASSVRQRHNSPLHF. The CDR3 nucleotides are TGTGCCAGCAGCGTCCGACAGAGACATAATTCACCCCTCCACTTT.

The chain joins TRBV19 to TRBJ2-3; a possible D gene is TRBD2 (6 bases). Trimming shortened V by 9 bases and J by 4 bases, and 14 bases separated the two germline ends. Germline values: CDR1 LNHDA, CDR2 SQIVND (reference sequence). The CDR3 is made up of 13 amino acids. CDR3 residues: CASRHGGADTQYF. The CDR3 DNA follows: TGTGCCAGCAGACACGGAGGGGCAGATACGCAGTATTTT.

This chain connects TRBV2 to TRBJ2-2, with 7 bases lining up with TRBD1. Germline V gene data show CDR1 as SNHLY and CDR2 as FYNNEI. The V segment lost 5 bases and the J segment 5 bases; nucleotides outside the gene matches: 5. The CDR3 sequence is 14 residues long. DNA of the CDR3: TGTGCCAGCAGTCCAGAGACAGGGACCGGGGAGCTGTTTTTT. This encodes CASSPETGTGELFF.

The V gene is TRBV7-2, the J gene TRBJ2-1; D is perhaps TRBD2 (6 bases). In germline, CDR1 is SGHTA, CDR2 FQGNSA. Deletions cut 2 bases from V and 10 bases from J, with 12 bases between. The length of the CDR3 is 13 residues. The CDR3 DNA follows: TGTGCCAGCAGCTTATCTAGCGTGACAGAGCAGTTCTTC. This translates into CASSLSSVTEQFF.

This chain links TRBV6-6 with TRBJ1-4; D is perhaps TRBD1 (5 bases). This CDR3 is 15 amino acids long. V lost 3 bases, J lost 0 bases, and 8 bases lay in between. In germline, CDR1 is MNHNY, CDR2 SVGAGI (reference sequence). As DNA, the CDR3 is TGTGCCAGCAGTTATGGGGCTACAACTAATGAAAAACTGTTTTTT. Protein product: CASSYGATTNEKLFF.